Following are 30 T cell receptor beta chains from one sample sequenced in a study of blood T cell repertoires in COVID-19. Only in-frame clones appear in the TCRdb table, and some are missing; sequencing was by immunoSEQ multiplex PCR. The sample carries 100,000 to 150,000 clones, 85% recorded once. The sample taken for sequencing was peripheral blood. The source is an elderly woman with COVID-19, enrolled during active disease.

The CDR3 here is CASSGQDRGKIYGYTF. Written as DNA, the CDR3 is TGTGCCAGCAGTGGACAAGACAGGGGGAAGATCTATGGCTACACCTTC. This chain connects TRBV6-1 to TRBJ1-2, with 9 positions matching TRBD1. V trimming: 4 bases; J trimming: 4 bases; junction bases outside the gene matches: 10. The CDR3 runs to 16 residues. Germline lookup yields CDR1 MNHNS and CDR2 SASEGT.

V gene TRBV24-1 combines with J gene TRBJ1-4; possibly TRBD1 for D (5 bases). CDR3 length equals 15 residues. Germline-derived CDR1 and CDR2 are KGHDR and SFDVKD. The V and J ends lost 4 bases and 3 bases respectively, with 11 bases between them. The CDR3 loop is CATSDPGSSNEKLFF. The CDR3 nucleotides are TGTGCCACCAGTGACCCAGGGTCGTCTAATGAAAAACTGTTTTTT.

Remarks on this clone: A junction end diverges from the germline sequence, so it may reflect a read error. The chain carries TRBV7-7 and TRBJ2-2; possible D gene TRBD2, 6 bases. The CDR3 is made up of 13 amino acids. Germline CDR1 SSHAT, CDR2 FNYEAQ (reference sequence). For the CDR3, the DNA is TGTGCTAGCAGCTTAGCGGAGACCGGGGAGCTGTTTTTT. Its translation: CASSLAETGELFF.

This clone was seen just once. The chain uses TRBV2 and TRBJ1-1; D unclear. Per the germline V gene, CDR1 is SNHLY and CDR2 is FYNNEI. V lost 6 bases and J 0 bases, leaving 14 bases between the germline ends. The CDR3 extends over 15 amino acids. CDR3 protein: CASSPDYGVNTEAFF. Here the CDR3 DNA reads TGTGCCAGCAGCCCGGACTATGGGGTGAACACTGAAGCTTTCTTT.

The gene calls are TRBV5-4 and TRBJ1-2, with unresolved D. Germline V gene lookup returns CDR1 SGHNT and CDR2 YYREEE (reference sequence). The CDR3 spans 14 residues. Trimming pared 5 bases from V and 8 bases from J, leaving 19 bases between. In nucleotides, the CDR3 is TGTGCCAGCAGTAGGGAGGGCCCATCGGCCGGCTACACCTTC. Residues: CASSREGPSAGYTF.

The V gene is TRBV4-1, the J gene TRBJ2-3; a possible D gene is TRBD2 (6 bases). This CDR3 contains 14 residues. Per germline, CDR1 MGHRA and CDR2 YSYEKL. V gave up 0 bases and J gave up 7 bases, with 11 bases separating them. This CDR3 reads CASSQEGAGYTQYF. The CDR3 coding sequence is TGCGCCAGCAGCCAAGAGGGTGCGGGATATACGCAGTATTTT.

CDR3 residues: CASSASLAGVTDTQYF. The DNA of the CDR3 is TGTGCCAGCAGCGCGTCACTAGCGGGAGTAACAGATACGCAGTATTTT. This chain links TRBV9 with TRBJ2-3, with 11 nucleotides matching TRBD2. V was clipped by 3 bases and J by 3 bases; unmatched bases: 6. The CDR3 spans 16 residues. Germline CDR1 reads SGDLS; CDR2 reads YYNGEE.

The chain employs TRBV6-5 and TRBJ1-2, with a tentative D call TRBD1 (6 bases). There are 13 residues in the CDR3. Germline assignment: CDR1 MNHEY and CDR2 SVGAGI. V was cut by 6 bases and J by 4 bases, with 12 bases left in between. CDR3 protein: CASRSTGSYGYTF. CDR3 in DNA: TGTGCCAGCAGATCCACAGGGAGCTATGGCTACACCTTC.

This clone was found once. V gene TRBV28 combines with J gene TRBJ2-7; 8 bases fit TRBD2. J was trimmed by 1 base and V by 6 bases; bases with no gene match: 5. The CDR3 runs 14 residues. CDR1 is MDHEN and CDR2 is SYDVKM in the germline V gene. The CDR3 DNA reads TGTGCCAGCAGGTTGGGACTAGTTTCCTACGAGCAGTACTTC. Protein sequence: CASRLGLVSYEQYF.

V is TRBV7-9 and J is TRBJ1-1; D not certain. Germline V gene data show CDR1 as SEHNR and CDR2 as FQNEAQ (reference sequence). V lost 5 bases to trimming and J lost 5 bases, with 12 bases between them. The CDR3 runs 13 residues. CDR3: CASSQPGRTEAFF. The DNA for the CDR3 is TGTGCCAGCAGCCAGCCGGGAAGGACTGAAGCTTTCTTT.

For this clone: Other DNA sequences in this sample translate to the same CDR3. The rearrangement joins TRBV5-6 to TRBJ2-5, with TRBD2 matching 10 bases. This CDR3 region has 14 residues. Germline trimming cut 4 bases from V and 5 bases from J; bases unmatched to any gene: 5. Germline lookup yields CDR1 SGHDT and CDR2 YYEEEE. The CDR3 sequence: CASSPRLAGETQYF. The DNA for the CDR3 is TGTGCCAGCAGCCCCCGACTAGCGGGTGAGACCCAGTACTTC. The full variable domain, rest sourced from reference TRBV5-6 and TRBJ2-5, is DAGVTQSPTHLIKTRGQQVTLRCSPKSGHDTVSWYQQALGQGPQFIFQYYEEEERQRGNFPDRFSGHQFPNYSSELNVNALLLGDSALYLCASSPRLAGETQYFGPGTRLLVL.

This chain uses TRBV7-2 with TRBJ2-1; 12 nucleotides agree with TRBD2. The J segment lost 9 bases and the V segment lost 3 bases, leaving 12 bases of the junction unmatched. The CDR3 is made up of 17 amino acids. The germline gives CDR1 SGHTA, CDR2 FQGNSA. CDR3 DNA sequence: TGTGCCAGCAGCTTTAGCACCCTAGCGGGAGGGCTTCTTGAGCAGTTCTTC. This translates into CASSFSTLAGGLLEQFF.

V is TRBV6-1 and J is TRBJ2-5; D is possibly TRBD2 (6 bases). The CDR3 has 16 residues. V was pared by 2 bases and J by 0 bases, with 13 bases between. Germline loops: CDR1 MNHNS, CDR2 SASEGT. As DNA, the CDR3 is TGTGCCAGCAGTGAATTGGGAGGAGGGCACCAAGAGACCCAGTACTTC. Protein sequence: CASSELGGGHQETQYF.

The V gene is TRBV5-1, the J gene TRBJ1-1; tentatively, D is TRBD1 (6 bases). With 2 bases removed from V and 0 bases from J, the gap between germline ends came to 11 bases. The germline CDR1 and CDR2 sequences are SGHRS and YFSETQ. CDR3 length equals 15 residues. The CDR3 coding sequence is TGCGCCAGCAGCTTACAATGGACAGTGAACACTGAAGCTTTCTTT. Its protein product is CASSLQWTVNTEAFF.

V and J are TRBV9 and TRBJ1-2; D is possibly TRBD1 (5 bases). This CDR3 contains 15 residues. V was trimmed by 4 bases and J by 3 bases, leaving 16 bases between them. Germline CDR1 SGDLS, CDR2 YYNGEE. The CDR3 DNA reads as TGTGCCAGCAGCCCAAGATCGGGACTGGACTATGGCTACACCTTC. This gives the protein CASSPRSGLDYGYTF. Looking up the rest from reference TRBV9 and TRBJ1-2 gives the full variable domain: DSGVTQTPKHLITATGQRVTLRCSPRSGDLSVYWYQQSLDQGLQFLIQYYNGEERAKGNILERFSAQQFPDLHSELNLSSLELGDSALYFCASSPRSGLDYGYTFGSGTRLTVV.

CDR3: CASPSMNTEAFF. The CDR3 DNA is TGTGCCAGCCCTTCTATGAACACTGAAGCTTTCTTT. The chain carries TRBV28 and TRBJ1-1; D uncertain. V gave up 8 bases and J gave up 0 bases, with 7 bases separating them. CDR3 size: 12 residues. Germline-derived CDR1 and CDR2 are MDHEN and SYDVKM.

V gene TRBV7-2 combines with J gene TRBJ2-3; 11 bases are a match to TRBD2. Germline V CDR1 and CDR2: SGHTA, FQGNSA. V lost 4 bases, J lost 2 bases, and 5 bases stayed unmatched. The CDR3 consists of 16 residues. In DNA form, the CDR3 reads TGTGCCAGCAGCTCCACTAGCGGGAGTTTCACAGATACGCAGTATTTT. It specifies CASSSTSGSFTDTQYF.

This rearrangement joins TRBV9 to TRBJ2-3, with 8 positions matching TRBD1. Germline trimming cut 4 bases from V and 6 bases from J; bases unmatched to any gene: 10. The CDR3 runs to 15 residues. Germline V CDR1 and CDR2: SGDLS, YYNGEE. CDR3 DNA: TGTGCCAGCAGCCCAGGGGGCGGCAACCCCGATACGCAGTATTTT. It translates to CASSPGGGNPDTQYF.

The chain joins TRBV5-8 to TRBJ2-7; D unresolved. Germline V gene data show CDR1 as SGHTS and CDR2 as YDEGEE. V lost 0 bases and J lost 0, with 7 bases in between. This CDR3 comprises 14 residues. The CDR3 sequence: CASSLGLRSYEQYF. The CDR3 DNA sequence: TGTGCCAGCAGCTTGGGTCTCCGCTCCTACGAGCAGTACTTC.

This clone was observed once. The chain combines TRBV4-1 with TRBJ1-6; TRBD1 might be the D (6 bases). The CDR3 loop spans 15 amino acids. Germline lookup yields CDR1 MGHRA and CDR2 YSYEKL. V was cut by 2 bases and J by 7 bases, with 12 bases left in between. The CDR3 is CASSQITGINSPLHF. The CDR3 DNA is TGCGCCAGCAGCCAAATCACAGGGATCAATTCACCCCTCCACTTT.

The chain employs TRBV19 and TRBJ2-2; D might be TRBD2 (5 bases). The germline V gene encodes CDR1 LNHDA and CDR2 SQIVND (reference sequence). V lost 1 base, J lost 5 bases, and 11 bases lay in between. The CDR3 is 15 amino acids. CDR3 region: CASSIAQRGTGELFF. For the CDR3, the DNA is TGTGCCAGTAGTATAGCGCAACGGGGAACCGGGGAGCTGTTTTTT.

The J gene is TRBJ1-5, the V gene TRBV28, with a tentative D call TRBD1 (6 bases). Trimming shortened V by 6 bases and J by 6 bases, and 15 bases separated the two germline ends. Germline CDR1 MDHEN, CDR2 SYDVKM. This CDR3 is 14 amino acids long. The CDR3 region has the DNA TGTGCCAGCAGCCACGACAGGCACAGTCAGCCCCAGCATTTT. It encodes CASSHDRHSQPQHF.

V usage is TRBV10-1 and J usage is TRBJ2-7; 7 nucleotides line up with TRBD2. V lost 7 bases to trimming and J lost 7 bases; unmatched junction nucleotides: 1. CDR3 length: 10 amino acids. Germline lookup yields CDR1 WNHNN and CDR2 SYGVQD (reference sequence). CDR3 coding DNA: TGCGCCAGCAAAGCGGGGGAGCAGTACTTC. Protein: CASKAGEQYF.

The rearrangement links TRBV28 to TRBJ1-1, with 7 bases lining up with TRBD1. The CDR3 contains 15 residues. Germline CDR1 reads MDHEN; CDR2 reads SYDVKM. With V trimmed by 2 bases and J by 1 base, 4 bases remained unmatched. The CDR3 loop reads CASSLRSGGNTEAFF. The CDR3 DNA reads TGTGCCAGCAGTTTACGGTCAGGGGGGAACACTGAAGCTTTCTTT.

The gene calls are TRBV11-1 and TRBJ2-5; D call uncertain. From germline, CDR1 is SGHAT and CDR2 FQDESV (reference sequence). V was pared by 3 bases and J by 2 bases, with 13 bases between. The CDR3 is made up of 15 amino acids. CDR3 coding DNA: TGTGCCAGCAGCTTGGCCAGCGTAGGTCAAGAGACCCAGTACTTC. Protein sequence: CASSLASVGQETQYF.

V gene TRBV14 combines with J gene TRBJ1-1; a weak D match, TRBD1 (5 bases). Germline values: CDR1 SGHDN, CDR2 FVKESK. V gave up 1 base and J gave up 6 bases, with 12 bases separating them. The CDR3 runs to 14 residues. The CDR3 DNA sequence: TGTGCCAGCAGCCAAGTATACGGGGGGGCTGAAGCTTTCTTT. It specifies CASSQVYGGAEAFF.

The gene calls are TRBV6-5 and TRBJ2-2; a possible D gene is TRBD2 (5 bases). This CDR3 contains 15 residues. Trimming stripped 0 bases from V and 4 bases from J, with 9 bases between. Germline V gene data show CDR1 as MNHEY and CDR2 as SVGAGI. This chain's CDR3 is CASSYSTGSTGELFF. CDR3 coding DNA: TGTGCCAGCAGTTACTCGACTGGGAGCACCGGGGAGCTGTTTTTT.

The chain links TRBV6-5 to TRBJ2-1; D possibly corresponds to TRBD1 (5 bases). The V gene's germline CDR1 is MNHEY and CDR2 SVGAGI. The ends were cut back, 5 bases at V and 4 bases at J, with 9 bases in the middle. The CDR3 totals 13 residues. CDR3 coding DNA: TGTGCCAGCAGTCGCGACAGTTACAATGAGCAGTTCTTC. It is translated as CASSRDSYNEQFF.

The V call is TRBV4-2, the J call TRBJ2-5, with unresolved D. V lost 6 bases and J 5 bases, leaving 13 bases between the germline ends. The CDR3 length is 13 residues. Germline V gene data show CDR1 as LGHNA and CDR2 as YNFKEQ. CDR3 in DNA: TGTGCCAGCAGTAAAGGATCTAGGGAGACCCAGTACTTC. Residues: CASSKGSRETQYF.

V gene TRBV7-2 combines with J gene TRBJ2-2; 9 positions agree with TRBD2. Per germline, CDR1 SGHTA and CDR2 FQGNSA. The CDR3 runs to 16 residues. Trimming took 5 bases from V and 5 from J; bases not matched to a gene: 9. The CDR3 coding sequence is TGTGCCAGCAGCACTATAGCGGGAGTACCGACCGGGGAGCTGTTTTTT. Amino acid sequence: CASSTIAGVPTGELFF.